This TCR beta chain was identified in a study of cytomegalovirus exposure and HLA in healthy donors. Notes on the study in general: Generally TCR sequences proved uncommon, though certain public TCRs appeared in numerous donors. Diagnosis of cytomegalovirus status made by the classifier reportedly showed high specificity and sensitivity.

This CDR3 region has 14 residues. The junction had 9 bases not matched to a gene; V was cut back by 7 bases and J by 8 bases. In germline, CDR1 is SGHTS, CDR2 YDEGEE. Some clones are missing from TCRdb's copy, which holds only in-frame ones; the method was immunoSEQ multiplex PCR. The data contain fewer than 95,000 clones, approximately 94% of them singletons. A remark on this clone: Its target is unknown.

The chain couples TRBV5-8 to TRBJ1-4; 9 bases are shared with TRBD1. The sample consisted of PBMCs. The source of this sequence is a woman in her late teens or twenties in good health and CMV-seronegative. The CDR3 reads CASVLQGAQEKLFF. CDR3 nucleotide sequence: TGTGCCAGCGTGTTACAGGGGGCACAAGAAAAACTGTTTTTT.